The sequence of this TCR beta chain was determined in a study of blood T cell repertoires in COVID-19. Original analysis: Estimates of nucleated cell counts were drawn from the amplification of reference gene primers. Profiling relied on immunoSEQ multiplex PCR, and the TCRdb table lists in-frame clones only, not all of them. V and J calls and clone size follow that table, whereas D and trimming were derived from the DNA. The sample lists 200,000 to 300,000 clones; approximately 86% were seen once. The germline V and J ends were trimmed by 5 bases and 0 bases, with 10 bases remaining between them. Germline V gene data show CDR1 as MNHEY and CDR2 as SVGEGT. This CDR3 spans 14 amino acids.

The sample consisted of peripheral blood. V gene TRBV6-2 or TRBV6-3 combines with J gene TRBJ1-1; no reliable D call. This receptor was obtained from a man between 60 and 75 years old who had recovered from COVID-19. The CDR3 region is CASSLRFMNTEAFF. Here the CDR3 DNA reads TGTGCCAGCAGTCTCAGGTTCATGAACACTGAAGCTTTCTTT.